This TCR beta chain was profiled in a study of T-cell reconstitution after alpha-beta-depleted transplantation in children. Whole-study results and caveats: Several hundred expanded graft clones reportedly supplied alpha-beta T cells about two months after transplant.

With respect to this clonotype: Its antigen remains unknown.

Researchers prepared the TCRbeta library using unique molecular identifiers, the study reports. TCRdb fed the PCR reads into MiXCR, producing one record per CDR3 protein. Of about 600,000 distinct CDR3 sequences detected, 10% to 15% appear once; the ten largest clones hold 2.2%. The germline V gene encodes CDR1 MNHEY and CDR2 SVGEGT. V lost 10 bases and J lost 5, with 24 bases in between. CDR3 length: 16 residues. The TCR comes from a male patient aged 10 to 17 who had a stem cell transplant for acute myeloid leukemia, so the T cells may come from the graft donor. The source material was PBMCs, mostly from graft donor cells, sampled 360 days after TCRalphabeta/CD19-depleted stem cell transplant. This chain connects TRBV6-2 or TRBV6-3 to TRBJ2-1; D might be TRBD1 (5 bases). In DNA form, the CDR3 reads TGTGCCACTGTTAATCAGGGTGGCGTTTCCCACAATGAGCAGTTCTTC. This codes for CATVNQGGVSHNEQFF.